Shown below are 7 T cell receptor beta chains from a single sample sequenced in a study of T cell clonotyping in hematopoietic cell transplantation. Specified time point: recipient sample about 28 days before transplant, after cytoreduction. Measured with immunoSEQ multiplex PCR; TCRdb has only the in-frame clones, and not every one. The table includes approximately 25,000 clones, 75% to 85% detected once. The material sequenced was peripheral blood mononuclear cells, taken before stem cell transplant. These receptors originate from an older woman with acute myeloid leukemia. Some clones in this sample may be carry-over from other donors' samples.

The V gene is TRBV10-3, the J gene TRBJ2-7; 12 bases are a match to TRBD1. V lost 6 bases to trimming and J lost 6 bases; unmatched junction nucleotides: 9. Germline loops: CDR1 ENHRY, CDR2 SYGVKD. The CDR3 spans 15 residues. CDR3 bases: TGTGCCATCAGAGACCGGGACAGGGGGCTGAGCGAGCAGTACTTC. The encoded protein is CAIRDRDRGLSEQYF.

CDR3 sequence (DNA): TGTGCCAGCAGTTTTTCGGGGTTCAACGGGGAGCTGTTTTTT. It encodes CASSFSGFNGELFF. The chain uses TRBV27 and TRBJ2-2; D is perhaps TRBD2 (5 bases). This CDR3 comprises 14 residues. From germline, CDR1 is MNHEY and CDR2 SMNVEV (reference sequence). V shed 3 bases and J shed 7 bases, with 12 bases lying between them.

The V and J genes are TRBV20-1 and TRBJ2-2; no firm D call. Germline CDR1 reads DFQATT; CDR2 reads SNEGSKA (reference sequence). This CDR3 is 11 amino acids long. Trimming removed 0 bases at V and 6 bases at J, with 2 bases between. The CDR3 DNA reads as TGCAGTGCTAGAGATCCCGGGGAGCTGTTTTTT. As protein: CSARDPGELFF.

V usage is TRBV25-1 and J usage is TRBJ1-2; weak D call: TRBD1 (5 bases). This CDR3 has 13 residues. Germline-derived CDR1 and CDR2 are MGHDK and SYGVNS. Trimming removed 7 bases at V and 4 bases at J, with 13 bases between. DNA of the CDR3: TGTGCCAGCATGTCGGGGGACTCCTATGGCTACACCTTC. This sequence encodes CASMSGDSYGYTF.

This chain uses TRBV5-4 with TRBJ2-2; 8 nucleotides match TRBD2. This CDR3 spans 16 amino acids. V was pared by 3 bases and J by 0 bases, with 4 bases of the junction left unmatched. Germline CDR1 and CDR2: SGHNT and YYREEE (reference sequence). CDR3 region: CASSSPAGANTGELFF. Written as DNA, the CDR3 is TGTGCCAGCAGCTCCCCAGCGGGAGCGAACACCGGGGAGCTGTTTTTT.

The gene calls are TRBV7-3 and TRBJ2-3; possible D gene TRBD1, 6 bases. V shed 2 bases and J shed 2 bases, with 8 bases lying between them. The germline gives CDR1 SGHTA, CDR2 FQGTGA. The CDR3 length is 14 residues. Here the CDR3 reads CASSLDRSTDTQYF. CDR3 bases: TGTGCCAGCAGCTTAGACAGGTCCACAGATACGCAGTATTTT.

This rearrangement joins TRBV6-5 to TRBJ2-5; D is perhaps TRBD1 (5 bases). CDR1 and CDR2 from the germline V gene are MNHEY and SVGAGI. Trimming removed 0 bases at V and 5 bases at J, with 10 bases between. The CDR3 sequence is 14 residues long. CDR3 loop: CASSYSAGWETQYF. CDR3 DNA: TGTGCCAGCAGTTACTCGGCAGGGTGGGAGACCCAGTACTTC.